The 15 T cell receptor beta chains below were found in one sample sequenced in a study of blood T cell repertoires in COVID-19. The method was immunoSEQ multiplex PCR; TCRdb's version includes in-frame clones alone and lacks a portion of them. The data show 110,000 to 150,000 clones, about 80% seen once. Sequenced input: PBMCs or T cells enriched from blood (not recorded which). The receptors here all came from a man aged 50-60 years who had recovered from COVID-19.

The chain recombines TRBV9 with TRBJ2-7; 8 bases align to TRBD1. Trimming cost V 4 bases and J 7 bases; bases outside gene matches: 10. Germline lookup yields CDR1 SGDLS and CDR2 YYNGEE. The CDR3 contains 14 residues. This CDR3 reads CASSSRTGSGEQYF. The DNA of the CDR3 is TGTGCCAGCAGCTCCCGGACAGGGTCGGGGGAGCAGTACTTC.

The chain joins TRBV7-2 to TRBJ1-6; 10 bases align to TRBD1. CDR1 is SGHTA and CDR2 is FQGNSA in the germline V gene. The CDR3 consists of 17 residues. V dropped 5 bases and J dropped 8; count of bases not matched to a gene: 12. CDR3 sequence: CASSLRNSGTGDSPLHF. Here the CDR3 DNA reads TGTGCCAGCAGCCTAAGGAATTCCGGGACAGGGGATTCACCCCTCCACTTT.

CDR3 sequence: CASSLGGLDTQYF. The CDR3 DNA follows: TGTGCCAGCAGCTTAGGGGGGCTAGATACGCAGTATTTT. The chain recombines TRBV7-9 with TRBJ2-3, with D possibly matching TRBD1 (6 bases). CDR1 and CDR2 (germline): SEHNR, FQNEAQ (reference sequence). This CDR3 is 13 amino acids long. V was shortened by 1 base and J by 5 bases, with 7 bases between the two germline ends.

The rearrangement links TRBV6-2 or TRBV6-3 to TRBJ2-1, with 9 bases fitting TRBD2. This CDR3 spans 15 amino acids. Germline-derived CDR1 and CDR2 are MNHEY and SVGEGT. With 2 bases clipped from V and 6 bases from J, the junction kept 5 bases outside the gene matches. Here the CDR3 reads CASSYRLAAFNEQFF. The CDR3, as DNA: TGTGCCAGCAGTTACAGACTAGCGGCTTTCAATGAGCAGTTCTTC.

The chain couples TRBV12-3 or TRBV12-4 to TRBJ1-6, with no clear D. This CDR3 has 13 amino acids. The ends were cut back, 5 bases at V and 7 bases at J, with 9 bases in the middle. The CDR3 reads CASSRTGNSPLHF. DNA for the CDR3: TGTGCCAGCAGTCGCACGGGGAATTCACCCCTCCACTTT.

The V and J genes are TRBV10-2 and TRBJ1-2; the D is unclear. Trimming shortened V by 2 bases and J by 5 bases, and 9 bases separated the two germline ends. The CDR3 is 13 residues long. Germline CDR1 and CDR2: WSHSY and SAAADI. The CDR3 loop is CASSEGPPYGYTF. The CDR3, as DNA: TGCGCCAGCAGTGAGGGGCCGCCGTATGGCTACACCTTC.

CDR3 residues: CSVEERYGTYQETQYF. In DNA, the CDR3 is TGCAGCGTTGAAGAACGGTACGGGACTTACCAAGAGACCCAGTACTTC. The chain is built from TRBV29-1 and TRBJ2-5; the D gene is possibly TRBD2 (6 bases). The germline V gene encodes CDR1 SQVTM and CDR2 ANQGSEA. The germline V and J ends were trimmed by 0 bases and 0 bases, with 14 bases remaining between them. This CDR3 region has 16 residues.

This clone was recorded only once. V is TRBV9 and J is TRBJ1-5; TRBD1 matches 8 bases. The V gene end was trimmed by 3 bases and the J gene end by 8 bases; junction bases not matched to a gene: 7. The CDR3 contains 14 residues. In germline, CDR1 is SGDLS, CDR2 YYNGEE. This chain's CDR3 is CASSGGTGNKPQHF. The CDR3 bases are TGTGCCAGCAGCGGCGGGACAGGTAACAAGCCCCAGCATTTT.

In nucleotides, the CDR3 is TGTGCCAGCAGCCCATTTGCGGGACAGGGAAATTCACCCCTCCACTTT. It codes for CASSPFAGQGNSPLHF. The chain recombines TRBV3-1 (or the pseudogene TRBV3-2) with TRBJ1-6, with TRBD1 matching over 9 bases. Losses at the gene ends were 4 bases for V and 7 bases for J; bases not matched to a gene: 8. Germline CDR1 LGHDT, CDR2 YNNKEL (reference sequence). This CDR3 is built from 16 residues.

This clone occurred once. The V and J genes are TRBV3-1 (or the pseudogene TRBV3-2) and TRBJ2-1, with unresolved D. Germline V gives CDR1 LGHDT, CDR2 YNNKEL (reference sequence). V lost 5 bases and J lost 4, with 15 bases in between. The CDR3 contains 15 residues. The CDR3 region is CASSSPTDPYNEQFF. The CDR3 DNA sequence: TGTGCCAGCAGCTCCCCGACTGACCCATACAATGAGCAGTTCTTC.

V is TRBV7-2 and J is TRBJ1-3; D may be TRBD1 (6 bases). V was trimmed by 8 bases and J by 3 bases, leaving 8 bases between them. The CDR3 has 12 residues. Germline assignment: CDR1 SGHTA and CDR2 FQGNSA. CDR3: CASPGVGNTIYF. CDR3 coding DNA: TGTGCCAGCCCAGGGGTTGGAAACACCATATATTTT.

This clone has at least ten counts. The V and J genes are TRBV9 and TRBJ2-1; possible D gene TRBD1, 6 bases. This CDR3 spans 17 amino acids. Trimming removed 6 bases from V and 4 bases from J, with 23 bases in between. The V gene's germline CDR1 is SGDLS and CDR2 YYNGEE. This CDR3 is CASNPEDSFGPYNEQFF. CDR3 DNA: TGTGCCAGCAACCCAGAGGACAGTTTCGGGCCGTACAATGAGCAGTTCTTC.

This rearrangement joins TRBV5-8 to TRBJ2-7; tentative D call: TRBD2 (5 bases). V shed 0 bases and J shed 4 bases, with 14 bases lying between them. This CDR3 comprises 15 residues. In germline, CDR1 is SGHTS, CDR2 YDEGEE. The DNA for the CDR3 is TGTGCCAGCAGCTTGGCCGGGGTAATGACGTACGAGCAGTACTTC. It translates to CASSLAGVMTYEQYF.

The rearrangement uses TRBV6-2 or TRBV6-3 and TRBJ2-5; 12 bases match TRBD2. The CDR3 runs to 16 residues. Germline V gene lookup returns CDR1 MNHEY and CDR2 SVGEGT. V lost 2 bases to trimming and J lost 2 bases; unmatched junction nucleotides: 3. The CDR3 here is CASSYPLAGGQETQYF. CDR3 sequence (DNA): TGTGCCAGCAGTTACCCACTAGCGGGGGGTCAAGAGACCCAGTACTTC.

The V call is TRBV11-2, the J call TRBJ2-2; D unclear. The CDR3 is 11 residues long. The V end lost 2 bases, the J end lost 7 bases, and 2 bases lay between the germline ends. Per the germline V gene, CDR1 is SGHAT and CDR2 is FQNNGV. CDR3 sequence reads: CASSLYGELFF. The CDR3 DNA is TGTGCCAGCAGCTTATACGGGGAGCTGTTTTTT. Filled out from reference TRBV11-2 and TRBJ2-2, the complete variable domain reads EAGVAQSPRYKIIEKRQSVAFWCNPISGHATLYWYQQILGQGPKLLIQFQNNGVVDDSQLPKDRFSAERLKGVDSTLKIQPAKLEDSAVYLCASSLYGELFFGEGSRLTVL.